These 31 T cell receptor beta chains were sequenced from one sample in a study of blood T cell repertoires in COVID-19. The repertoire was sequenced with immunoSEQ multiplex PCR; TCRdb's copy has only in-frame clones and lacks some. This sample has 230,000 or so clones, with around 75% found just once. What was sequenced was peripheral blood. The source is a human donor in a cohort sampled during active COVID-19.

In DNA form, the CDR3 reads TGCGCCAGCAGCCTTGGGACTAGCGGGAGTTTCGACAATGAGCAGTTCTTC. Residues: CASSLGTSGSFDNEQFF. The gene calls are TRBV4-3 and TRBJ2-1; 14 nucleotides align to TRBD2. CDR3 size: 17 residues. V trimming: 4 bases; J trimming: 5 bases; junction bases outside the gene matches: 7. CDR1 and CDR2 (germline): LGHNA, YSLEER.

The chain carries TRBV9 and TRBJ2-1; tentative D call: TRBD2 (5 bases). The CDR3 is 16 residues long. The ends were cut back, 3 bases at V and 0 bases at J, with 13 bases in the middle. Germline loops: CDR1 SGDLS, CDR2 YYNGEE. CDR3 nucleotide sequence: TGTGCCAGCAGCGCTCTGGGCGGGCTCTCCTACAATGAGCAGTTCTTC. It yields the protein CASSALGGLSYNEQFF.

J is TRBJ2-6 and V is TRBV20-1; 8 bases map to TRBD2. V trimming: 3 bases; J trimming: 2 bases; junction bases outside the gene matches: 0. The CDR3 covers 14 residues. Looked up from germline, CDR1 is DFQATT and CDR2 is SNEGSKA (reference sequence). CDR3: CSASSGTGANVLTF. In DNA, the CDR3 is TGCAGTGCTAGTAGCGGGACTGGGGCCAACGTCCTGACTTTC.

The J gene is TRBJ2-6, the V gene TRBV21-1; the D call of TRBD2 is as the table states it, not checked on the DNA. TRBV21-1 is a known pseudogene. The CDR3 consists of 17 residues. CDR3 amino acids: CASSKVREASRANVLTF. For the CDR3, the DNA is TGTGCCAGCAGCAAAGTGCGGGAGGCTAGTAGGGCCAACGTCCTGACTTTC.

This clone was detected only a few times. Additional DNA sequences in this sample encode the identical CDR3. The chain has TRBV18 and TRBJ2-7; D is ambiguous. The CDR3 has 13 amino acids. Germline V gene sequence: CDR1 KGHSH, CDR2 LQKENI. Deletions cut 3 bases from V and 2 bases from J, with 8 bases between. The CDR3 DNA follows: TGTGCCAGCTCACCCAGACAAACCTACGAGCAGTACTTC. Translation gives CASSPRQTYEQYF.

V usage is TRBV19 and J usage is TRBJ2-3, with D unresolved. Germline V gives CDR1 LNHDA, CDR2 SQIVND (reference sequence). V lost 5 bases and J lost 1, with 4 bases in between. The CDR3 loop spans 12 amino acids. DNA of the CDR3: TGTGCCAGTAGTTCTCGCACAGATACGCAGTATTTT. Amino acid sequence: CASSSRTDTQYF.

This sequence joins TRBV9 and TRBJ1-2, with TRBD1 matching 11 bases. The CDR3 is 13 amino acids. The V and J ends lost 4 bases and 6 bases, in that order; junction bases with no gene match: 2. Looked up from germline, CDR1 is SGDLS and CDR2 is YYNGEE. As DNA, the CDR3 is TGTGCCAGCAGCCTGGACAGGGGGCATGGCTACACCTTC. Its protein is CASSLDRGHGYTF.

The V call is TRBV28, the J call TRBJ1-5; TRBD1 matches at 7 bases. The CDR3 runs 15 residues. From germline, CDR1 is MDHEN and CDR2 SYDVKM. With V trimmed by 7 bases and J by 6 bases, 12 bases remained unmatched. The CDR3 DNA is TGTGCCAGCACTTCGGAGAGGGGGCGCGGTCAGCCCCAGCATTTT. Translating it yields CASTSERGRGQPQHF.

Details on this clone: Germline is not matched at one junction end, which may reflect a read error. The rearrangement links TRBV30 to TRBJ2-1; TRBD2 matches 7 bases. This CDR3 comprises 13 residues. In germline, CDR1 is GTSNPN, CDR2 SVGIG (reference sequence). The CDR3 DNA is TGCAGCAAGGCTAGCGGAAGGAACCATGAGCAGTTCTTC. Translated: CSKASGRNHEQFF. The full variable domain, with the rest looked up from reference TRBV30 and TRBJ2-1, is SQTIHQWPATLVQPVGSPLSLECTVEGTSNPNLYWYRQAAGRGLQLLFYSVGIGQISSEVPQNLSASRPQDRQFILSSKKLLLSDSGFYLCSKASGRNHEQFFGPGTRLTVL.

The chain uses TRBV5-6 and TRBJ1-2; D is ambiguous. The CDR3 has 13 amino acids. V was shortened by 1 base and J by 5 bases, with 9 bases between the two germline ends. Per germline, CDR1 SGHDT and CDR2 YYEEEE. In DNA, the CDR3 is TGTGCCAGCAGCTTGCTTGACGGGTATGGCTACACCTTC. Its translation is CASSLLDGYGYTF.

This clone was observed once. V is TRBV20-1 and J is TRBJ1-1, with 12 positions matching TRBD1. Germline V gene lookup returns CDR1 DFQATT and CDR2 SNEGSKA (reference sequence). With 3 bases clipped from V and 4 bases from J, the junction kept 9 bases outside the gene matches. This CDR3 has 16 amino acids. CDR3 loop: CSASAGTGGRGTEAFF. The CDR3 DNA reads as TGCAGTGCTAGTGCTGGGACAGGGGGCCGGGGCACTGAAGCTTTCTTT.

J is TRBJ2-1 and V is TRBV28; 10 positions match TRBD2. The ends lost 5 bases at V and 5 bases at J; junction bases unmatched: 3. This CDR3 spans 14 amino acids. CDR1 MDHEN and CDR2 SYDVKM come from the germline V gene. The chain's CDR3 is CASSRLAGHNEQFF. As DNA, the CDR3 is TGTGCCAGCAGTCGACTAGCGGGCCACAATGAGCAGTTCTTC.

This clone was detected only once. CDR3 sequence (DNA): TGTGCCAGCAGCTTTACGGGGGGCGGCTCTAATGAAAAACTGTTTTTT. It codes for CASSFTGGGSNEKLFF. The V gene is TRBV12-1, the J gene TRBJ1-4. TRBV12-1 is marked as a pseudogene. This CDR3 is built from 16 residues.

This chain uses TRBV28 with TRBJ2-1; tentative D call: TRBD2 (5 bases). There are 15 residues in the CDR3. V lost 4 bases to trimming and J lost 4 bases, with 14 bases between them. Germline V gene lookup returns CDR1 MDHEN and CDR2 SYDVKM. The CDR3 region is CASSYPRWEYNEQFF. The CDR3, as DNA: TGTGCCAGCAGTTACCCTCGCTGGGAGTACAATGAGCAGTTCTTC.

The rearrangement joins TRBV6-5 to TRBJ2-7; 7 nucleotides agree with TRBD1. CDR3 size: 13 residues. V lost 10 bases to trimming and J lost 4 bases; unmatched junction nucleotides: 10. CDR1 MNHEY and CDR2 SVGAGI come from the germline V gene. As DNA, the CDR3 is TGTGCCACCCAAATCGGGACAGCTTACGAGCAGTACTTC. Encoded protein: CATQIGTAYEQYF.

The chain is built from TRBV2 and TRBJ1-1; TRBD1 aligns across 7 bases. CDR3 size: 13 residues. CDR1 and CDR2 (germline): SNHLY, FYNNEI. J gave up 3 bases and V 6 bases, and 4 bases lay outside the gene matches. DNA for the CDR3: TGTGCCAGCAGCGACAGGGTGCACACTGAAGCTTTCTTT. The encoded protein is CASSDRVHTEAFF.

The V gene is TRBV6-5, the J gene TRBJ1-1, with D possibly being TRBD1 (6 bases). Germline V lookup: CDR1 MNHEY, CDR2 SVGAGI. This CDR3 region has 15 residues. V lost 2 bases, J lost 0 bases, and 10 bases lay in between. This CDR3 is CASSYVRTVNTEAFF. The CDR3, as DNA: TGTGCCAGCAGTTACGTACGGACAGTGAACACTGAAGCTTTCTTT.

This chain uses TRBV10-3 with TRBJ2-3; 10 bases match TRBD2. This CDR3 is 17 amino acids long. The J segment lost 4 bases and the V segment lost 4 bases, leaving 11 bases of the junction unmatched. Germline V gene sequence: CDR1 ENHRY, CDR2 SYGVKD. Here the CDR3 DNA reads TGTGCCATCAGTGGGGGGCTCAGCGGGAGGGCCGCAGATACGCAGTATTTT. Translating it yields CAISGGLSGRAADTQYF.

The V and J genes are TRBV4-2 and TRBJ1-5; maybe TRBD1 (6 bases). Germline V gene lookup returns CDR1 LGHNA and CDR2 YNFKEQ. V was trimmed by 3 bases and J by 11 bases, leaving 20 bases between them. This CDR3 has 15 residues. The CDR3 spells CASSHTGTEGGAQHF. The DNA of the CDR3 is TGTGCCAGCAGCCACACCGGGACCGAGGGGGGGGCCCAGCATTTT.

The chain uses TRBV6-6 and TRBJ1-1, with 8 bases fitting TRBD1. With 6 bases clipped from V and 1 base from J, the junction kept 10 bases outside the gene matches. In germline, CDR1 is MNHNY, CDR2 SVGAGI (reference sequence). The CDR3 has 16 amino acids. The CDR3 DNA sequence: TGTGCCAGCAGAGCAACACCGGGACAGGCGAACACTGAAGCTTTCTTT. It yields the protein CASRATPGQANTEAFF.

V usage is TRBV18 and J usage is TRBJ1-5; D ambiguous. The V end was cut by 2 bases, the J end by 3 bases, with 8 bases between. The CDR3 runs 14 residues. Germline V CDR1 and CDR2: KGHSH, LQKENI. CDR3 in DNA: TGTGCCAGCTCACCATTTACTGTCAATCAGCCCCAGCATTTT. Its protein product is CASSPFTVNQPQHF.

The J gene is TRBJ1-2, the V gene TRBV30; 9 bases fit TRBD1. This CDR3 has 14 residues. Losses at the gene ends were 4 bases for V and 8 bases for J; bases not matched to a gene: 11. CDR1 is GTSNPN and CDR2 is SVGIG in the germline V gene (reference sequence). The CDR3 loop is CAWTFIQGARGYTF. The CDR3 nucleotides are TGTGCCTGGACCTTTATACAGGGGGCGCGGGGCTACACCTTC.

This chain links TRBV10-1 with TRBJ1-2, with 9 bases matching TRBD1. The CDR3 loop spans 15 amino acids. From germline, CDR1 is WNHNN and CDR2 SYGVQD (reference sequence). The V and J ends lost 5 bases and 4 bases, in that order; junction bases with no gene match: 8. The CDR3 DNA sequence: TGCGCCAGCAGTATTGGACAGGGGTCGGCCTATGGCTACACCTTC. Its translation: CASSIGQGSAYGYTF.

In nucleotides, the CDR3 is TGTGCCAGTAGTATAAAGTGGTGGCGGGAGTTAACCTACAATGAGCAGTTCTTC. Residues: CASSIKWWRELTYNEQFF. The chain combines TRBV19 with TRBJ2-1; 7 nucleotides match TRBD2. In germline, CDR1 is LNHDA, CDR2 SQIVND (reference sequence). Trimming at V came to 2 bases and at J to 2 bases, leaving 12 bases not matched to a gene. CDR3 length: 18 amino acids.

This clone was recorded only once. This chain connects TRBV25-1 to TRBJ1-2, with D tentatively TRBD1 (5 bases). Germline V lookup: CDR1 MGHDK, CDR2 SYGVNS. The CDR3 loop spans 16 amino acids. The germline V and J ends were trimmed by 4 bases and 2 bases, with 17 bases remaining between them. As DNA, the CDR3 is TGTGCCAGCAGTGGACCGCCGGTAGACAGAAACTATGGCTACACCTTC. Residues: CASSGPPVDRNYGYTF.

The chain carries TRBV28 and TRBJ1-5; 11 bases are shared with TRBD1. The germline gives CDR1 MDHEN, CDR2 SYDVKM. CDR3 size: 13 residues. The V and J ends lost 8 bases and 7 bases, in that order; junction bases with no gene match: 4. The CDR3 nucleotides read TGTGCCAGCGGACAGGGGGCACGGCAGCCCCAGCATTTT. This gives the protein CASGQGARQPQHF. Variable domain in full (rest from reference TRBV28 and TRBJ1-5): DVKVTQSSRYLVKRTGEKVFLECVQDMDHENMFWYRQDPGLGLRLIYFSYDVKMKEKGDIPEGYSVSREKKERFSLILESASTNQTSMYLCASGQGARQPQHFGDGTRLSIL.

The gene calls are TRBV6-2 or TRBV6-3 and TRBJ2-7; TRBD1 is a possible D gene (6 bases). The CDR3 is made up of 14 amino acids. V lost 1 base to trimming and J lost 5 bases, with 12 bases between them. Germline loops: CDR1 MNHEY, CDR2 SVGEGT. This CDR3 reads CASSYFRGANEQYF. CDR3 coding DNA: TGTGCCAGCAGTTACTTCAGGGGTGCGAACGAGCAGTACTTC.

This chain connects TRBV7-2 to TRBJ2-7, with 10 bases identical to TRBD1. Trimming at V came to 2 bases and at J to 5 bases, leaving 6 bases not matched to a gene. The CDR3 runs 15 residues. The V gene's germline CDR1 is SGHTA and CDR2 FQGNSA. In DNA, the CDR3 is TGTGCCAGCAGCTTAATGACAGGGGGCAAACACGAGCAGTACTTC. Translating it yields CASSLMTGGKHEQYF. Drawing the rest from reference TRBV7-2 and TRBJ2-7, the complete variable domain is GAGVSQSPSNKVTEKGKDVELRCDPISGHTALYWYRQSLGQGLEFLIYFQGNSAPDKSGLPSDRFSAERTGGSVSTLTIQRTQQEDSAVYLCASSLMTGGKHEQYFGPGTRLTVT.

The chain couples TRBV19 to TRBJ2-7; D perhaps matches TRBD1 (6 bases). CDR1 LNHDA and CDR2 SQIVND come from the germline V gene (reference sequence). Trimming stripped 5 bases from V and 4 bases from J, with 12 bases between. This CDR3 is 13 amino acids long. In DNA, the CDR3 is TGTGCCAGTAGTGCCGGGACACCTTACGAGCAGTACTTC. Amino acid sequence: CASSAGTPYEQYF.

CDR3 nucleotide sequence: TGCGCCAGCAGCCCGGCTAGCGGGAGGTCGGGCACCGGGGAGCTGTTTTTT. Its translation is CASSPASGRSGTGELFF. The chain joins TRBV4-3 to TRBJ2-2, with 11 nucleotides matching TRBD2. Trimming removed 4 bases from V and 4 bases from J; junction bases left unmatched: 8. The germline V gene encodes CDR1 LGHNA and CDR2 YSLEER. This CDR3 comprises 17 residues.

The chain employs TRBV2 and TRBJ2-7; a possible D gene is TRBD2 (7 bases). The V gene lost 10 bases and the J gene lost 5 bases, with 21 bases spanning the gap. Germline CDR1 SNHLY, CDR2 FYNNEI. The CDR3 covers 14 residues. The CDR3 reads CAINREGFVNEQYF. CDR3 DNA: TGTGCCATTAACAGGGAGGGTTTCGTCAACGAGCAGTACTTC.